This T cell receptor beta chain was recorded in a study of circulating tumor DNA in untreated peripheral T-cell lymphoma (dated by TCRdb to the early 2020s). Regarding the study in general: To follow circulating tumor DNA that carried tumor TCR clonotypes, serum samples were taken at baseline and then repeatedly over the course of treatment.

A word on this clone: This receptor's antigen is unknown. The record has no base qualities; no much larger clone is one base away.

On the study overall, not on this receptor specifically: Remission over approximately 9 years of follow-up was maintained in a couple of patients with persistently detectable ctDNA after therapy, so relapse was not always predicted by ctDNA persistence. Among about two dozen serially sampled patients, 35% to 45% cleared ctDNA after two cycles, and detectable ctDNA after therapy showed a trend toward worse survival. Tumor-specific clonotypes were identified in about 77% of patients, from 86% of baseline tissues and about 67% of baseline serum samples.

Trimming takes 3 bases off V and 3 bases off J; junction bases not matched to a gene: 8. The CDR3 goes from the cysteine to the phenylalanine over 16 residues. Only the CDR3 region is kept as DNA, spanning 48 bases read in frame from base 1. Looking up the germline V gene yields CDR1 MGHRA and CDR2 YSYEKL. Library preparation was by the immunoSEQ multiplex PCR assay. TCRdb retrieved this table from immuneACCESS and kept in-frame rearrangements only. Not all clones are present; in checked studies, unresolved V genes account for under half, and no reason is known for the remainder. Here the sample has about 2,000 clones; roughly nine tenths occur a single time. 26% of the sample comes from the top ten. In a trial, the study monitored patients with peripheral T-cell lymphoma who were getting frontline treatment by applying next-generation sequencing to their T-cell receptor sequences.

The receptor chain draws on TRBV4-1 and TRBJ1-5, with TRBD1 matching 7 junction bases. The sequence came from a human donor with peripheral T-cell lymphoma. Material: cell-free DNA from blood serum. The CDR3 sequence is CASSHLGDRHNQPQHF. The DNA sequence is TGCGCCAGCAGCCATTTGGGGGACAGACACAATCAGCCCCAGCATTTT.